These 32 T cell receptor beta chains were all obtained from the same sample, sequenced in a study of cytomegalovirus exposure and HLA in healthy donors. PCR amplification relied on 60 Vbeta primers (plus 13 Jbeta primers). Clones were read by immunoSEQ multiplex PCR, and TCRdb kept only the in-frame ones, dropping some. The table records roughly 130,000 clones, approximately 80% of them present only once. What was sequenced was PBMCs. These receptors originate from a young man in good health and CMV-seronegative.

The chain combines TRBV5-8 with TRBJ2-1, with 10 bases identical to TRBD2. V gave up 5 bases and J gave up 8 bases; unmatched junction bases: 13. This CDR3 spans 16 amino acids. The germline V gene encodes CDR1 SGHTS and CDR2 YDEGEE. The CDR3 bases are TGTGCCAGCAGTTTTACCGGGACTAGCGAAGTCCATGAGCAGTTCTTC. It encodes CASSFTGTSEVHEQFF.

The rearrangement links TRBV28 to TRBJ1-5; 7 nucleotides agree with TRBD1. The CDR3 totals 18 residues. Germline CDR1 MDHEN, CDR2 SYDVKM. V trimming: 6 bases; J trimming: 0 bases; junction bases outside the gene matches: 14. This chain's CDR3 is CASRRDSPGKYSNQPQHF. CDR3 in DNA: TGTGCCAGCAGGAGGGACAGCCCCGGAAAGTATAGCAATCAGCCCCAGCATTTT.

This clone has just one count. The chain carries TRBV15 and TRBJ2-7, with D maybe TRBD2 (6 bases). CDR1 and CDR2 from the germline V gene are LNHNV and YYDKDF (reference sequence). The CDR3 sequence is 11 residues long. Trimming removed 9 bases from V and 10 bases from J, with 16 bases in between. CDR3 sequence reads: CATGTQADQYV. The CDR3 DNA sequence: TGTGCCACTGGGACTCAAGCCGATCAGTACGTC.

This clone was found a few times. The rearrangement joins TRBV18 to TRBJ1-1, with 8 bases lining up with TRBD1. Germline V gives CDR1 KGHSH, CDR2 LQKENI. Trimming at V came to 6 bases and at J to 2 bases, leaving 8 bases not matched to a gene. This CDR3 is built from 15 residues. DNA of the CDR3: TGTGCCAGCTCCGTATGGCAGGGGGCAAACACTGAAGCTTTCTTT. Protein product: CASSVWQGANTEAFF.

This rearrangement joins TRBV28 to TRBJ1-2; possibly TRBD1 for D (5 bases). Trimming stripped 4 bases from V and 8 bases from J, with 11 bases between. This CDR3 has 12 residues. CDR1 is MDHEN and CDR2 is SYDVKM in the germline V gene. CDR3 nucleotides: TGTGCCAGCAGTTCCCAGGGTCGGGGCTACACCTTC. Translating gives CASSSQGRGYTF.

J is TRBJ2-2 and V is TRBV7-9; D may be TRBD1 (7 bases). V was pared by 8 bases and J by 1 base, with 17 bases between. This CDR3 region has 16 residues. Germline lookup yields CDR1 SEHNR and CDR2 FQNEAQ (reference sequence). CDR3 DNA: TGTGCCAGCGGCCGACCCAGGGGGGAGAACACCGGGGAGCTGTTTTTT. Its translation is CASGRPRGENTGELFF. Full variable domain (rest looked up from reference TRBV7-9 and TRBJ2-2): DTGVSQNPRHKITKRGQNVTFRCDPISEHNRLYWYRQTLGQGPEFLTYFQNEAQLEKSRLLSDRFSAERPKGSFSTLEIQRTEQGDSAMYLCASGRPRGENTGELFFGEGSRLTVL.

This clone was detected once. V and J are TRBV10-2 and TRBJ1-2, with 8 positions matching TRBD1. Per the germline V gene, CDR1 is WSHSY and CDR2 is SAAADI. The CDR3 runs to 14 residues. V trimming: 7 bases; J trimming: 4 bases; junction bases outside the gene matches: 8. The CDR3 nucleotides are TGCGCCAGCAACGGACAGGGAAAAGGCTATGGCTACACCTTC. Residues: CASNGQGKGYGYTF.

The genes are TRBV7-3 and TRBJ2-3; 7 bases align to TRBD1. CDR3 length: 14 amino acids. Germline V gene sequence: CDR1 SGHTA, CDR2 FQGTGA. The V and J ends lost 3 bases and 5 bases, in that order; junction bases with no gene match: 5. Here the CDR3 reads CASSFTGVQDTQYF. The CDR3 nucleotides are TGTGCCAGCAGCTTTACAGGGGTTCAAGATACGCAGTATTTT.

The V gene is TRBV7-9, the J gene TRBJ2-7; tentatively, D is TRBD2 (5 bases). V was pared by 1 base and J by 2 bases, with 6 bases between. CDR1 is SEHNR and CDR2 is FQNEAQ in the germline V gene (reference sequence). The CDR3 contains 13 residues. The CDR3 nucleotides read TGTGCCAGCAGCTTAGGAGGGACCTACGAGCAGTACTTC. It encodes CASSLGGTYEQYF. The full variable domain, rest sourced from reference TRBV7-9 and TRBJ2-7, is DTGVSQNPRHKITKRGQNVTFRCDPISEHNRLYWYRQTLGQGPEFLTYFQNEAQLEKSRLLSDRFSAERPKGSFSTLEIQRTEQGDSAMYLCASSLGGTYEQYFGPGTRLTVT.

The chain uses TRBV4-1 and TRBJ1-1; 10 positions match TRBD1. The CDR3 extends over 19 amino acids. The germline V gene encodes CDR1 MGHRA and CDR2 YSYEKL. The ends lost 0 bases at V and 4 bases at J; junction bases unmatched: 14. CDR3: CASSQDSIGATGGVTEAFF. CDR3 nucleotides: TGCGCCAGCAGCCAAGACTCGATTGGGGCGACAGGGGGCGTCACTGAAGCTTTCTTT.

In this sample, this clone turned up a few times. The V gene is TRBV14, the J gene TRBJ1-6; D perhaps matches TRBD1 (5 bases). Germline V gene data show CDR1 as SGHDN and CDR2 as FVKESK. This CDR3 is built from 14 residues. Trimming pared 3 bases from V and 3 bases from J, leaving 6 bases between. The CDR3 region is CASSQGRYNSPLHF. In nucleotides, the CDR3 is TGTGCCAGCAGCCAGGGGCGCTATAATTCACCCCTCCACTTT.

This clone was detected only a few times. V is TRBV15 and J is TRBJ2-1, with D possibly TRBD2 on 5 matching bases. The V gene lost 0 bases and the J gene lost 7 bases, with 13 bases spanning the gap. Germline CDR1 and CDR2: LNHNV and YYDKDF (reference sequence). The CDR3 is 15 residues long. The CDR3 region has the DNA TGTGCCACCAGCAGAGATGTGGTAGCGTTTAATGAGCAGTTCTTC. It is translated as CATSRDVVAFNEQFF.

This clone has only a few counts. The rearrangement joins TRBV18 to TRBJ2-1, with 9 bases that match TRBD2. V was clipped by 1 base and J by 10 bases; unmatched bases: 11. CDR3 length: 16 amino acids. CDR1 and CDR2 (germline): KGHSH, LQKENI. The CDR3 reads CASSPLAGVRQPEQFF. For the CDR3, the DNA is TGTGCCAGCTCACCACTAGCGGGGGTAAGACAACCGGAGCAGTTCTTC.

The rearrangement links TRBV10-2 to TRBJ1-4, with a possible D match to TRBD1 (5 bases). The CDR3 runs 14 residues. Germline lookup yields CDR1 WSHSY and CDR2 SAAADI. The V and J ends lost 4 bases and 5 bases respectively, with 11 bases between them. DNA of the CDR3: TGCGCCAGCAGTGCTAGGGGTGCAAATGAAAAACTGTTTTTT. This codes for CASSARGANEKLFF.

The chain carries TRBV4-3 and TRBJ1-1; 7 nucleotides align to TRBD1. Germline V gene lookup returns CDR1 LGHNA and CDR2 YSLEER. Trimming cost V 0 bases and J 7 bases; bases outside gene matches: 5. CDR3 length: 14 residues. CDR3 residues: CASSQDEGAIEAFF. The CDR3 nucleotides read TGCGCCAGCAGCCAAGACGAGGGGGCTATTGAAGCTTTCTTT.

This rearrangement joins TRBV14 to TRBJ2-7; 9 bases map to TRBD1. Germline CDR1 reads SGHDN; CDR2 reads FVKESK. J lost 11 bases, V lost 3 bases, and 8 bases had no gene match. The CDR3 runs to 13 residues. CDR3 nucleotides: TGTGCCAGCAGCCAGTGGGACAGGGTCTCAGAGTACTTC. It yields the protein CASSQWDRVSEYF.

The rearrangement uses TRBV7-8 and TRBJ1-1; no firm D call. Germline V gene data show CDR1 as SGHVS and CDR2 as FQNEAQ. This CDR3 comprises 15 residues. The germline V and J ends were trimmed by 2 bases and 4 bases, with 14 bases remaining between them. The DNA of the CDR3 is TGTGCCAGCAGCTTAAGAAACATCCCGTTCACTGAAGCTTTCTTT. Encoded protein: CASSLRNIPFTEAFF.

The chain has TRBV19 and TRBJ2-3; no definite D call. The CDR3 is 16 amino acids. Trimming stripped 0 bases from V and 0 bases from J, with 10 bases between. Per germline, CDR1 LNHDA and CDR2 SQIVND (reference sequence). The CDR3 DNA sequence: TGTGCCAGTAGTATAGATTACTCCCTTAGCACAGATACGCAGTATTTT. It translates to CASSIDYSLSTDTQYF.

This chain joins TRBV9 and TRBJ2-1, with TRBD1 matching 8 bases. With 2 bases clipped from V and 5 bases from J, the junction kept 6 bases outside the gene matches. CDR3 length equals 15 residues. Germline V lookup: CDR1 SGDLS, CDR2 YYNGEE. CDR3 DNA: TGTGCCAGCAGCGTCAGGGGACAGGTGGACAATGAGCAGTTCTTC. It specifies CASSVRGQVDNEQFF.

The table lists this clone with a few counts. This chain links TRBV7-9 with TRBJ1-2, with D maybe TRBD1 (6 bases). Germline CDR1 reads SEHNR; CDR2 reads FQNEAQ (reference sequence). The V and J ends lost 9 bases and 7 bases respectively, with 12 bases between them. The CDR3 is 11 amino acids. CDR3 DNA sequence: TGTGCCAGTCTAGGGGGGGTTGGCTACACCTTC. This sequence encodes CASLGGVGYTF.

This chain uses TRBV7-8 with TRBJ2-2, with 9 bases that match TRBD2. V shed 3 bases and J 4 bases; nucleotides not matched to a gene: 6. The CDR3 has 16 residues. CDR1 and CDR2 (germline): SGHVS, FQNEAQ. The CDR3 nucleotides read TGTGCCAGCAGCTTGTACCTAGCGGGAATCACCGGGGAGCTGTTTTTT. It codes for CASSLYLAGITGELFF.

The J gene is TRBJ2-3, the V gene TRBV6-1; 7 bases are a match to TRBD2. Trimming at V came to 4 bases and at J to 7 bases, leaving 8 bases not matched to a gene. This CDR3 contains 14 residues. Germline V CDR1 and CDR2: MNHNS, SASEGT. The CDR3 coding sequence is TGTGCCAGCAGTGTTGGGGGGGACCTAAATACGCAGTATTTT. Protein product: CASSVGGDLNTQYF.

The chain couples TRBV7-9 to TRBJ2-7; 8 positions match TRBD2. The CDR3 consists of 15 residues. The V gene's germline CDR1 is SEHNR and CDR2 FQNEAQ (reference sequence). Trimming took 5 bases from V and 4 from J; bases not matched to a gene: 10. This CDR3 is CASSHGRAVAYEQYF. In nucleotides, the CDR3 is TGTGCCAGCAGCCACGGGAGGGCCGTCGCGTACGAGCAGTACTTC.

This clone was seen a few times. The rearrangement uses TRBV6-6 and TRBJ1-5, with 8 bases that match TRBD1. The germline V gene has CDR1 MNHNY and CDR2 SVGAGI (reference sequence). V trimming: 5 bases; J trimming: 1 base; junction bases outside the gene matches: 7. CDR3 length equals 16 residues. The CDR3 bases are TGTGCCAGCAGTCTCACCAGGGGGCCAAGCAATCAGCCCCAGCATTTT. Its protein is CASSLTRGPSNQPQHF.

This chain uses TRBV29-1 with TRBJ2-3; 8 bases line up with TRBD2. The CDR3 covers 15 residues. Per the germline V gene, CDR1 is SQVTM and CDR2 is ANQGSEA. Trimming removed 0 bases from V and 4 bases from J; junction bases left unmatched: 6. The CDR3 region has the DNA TGCAGCGTTGAAGATCTGGACGGGAGGGCAGATACGCAGTATTTT. Amino acid sequence: CSVEDLDGRADTQYF.

This clone was seen a handful of times. The rearrangement uses TRBV5-1 and TRBJ2-1; 9 positions match TRBD1. In germline, CDR1 is SGHRS, CDR2 YFSETQ. Unmatched junction bases numbered 13, after V lost 6 bases and J lost 6 bases. This CDR3 is 16 amino acids long. The chain's CDR3 is CASTRQGQGSGNEQFF. The CDR3, as DNA: TGCGCCAGCACCCGCCAAGGACAGGGGTCTGGCAATGAGCAGTTCTTC.

The V gene is TRBV6-5, the J gene TRBJ2-2; weak D call: TRBD2 (6 bases). Germline V lookup: CDR1 MNHEY, CDR2 SVGAGI. The length of the CDR3 is 14 residues. V lost 2 bases, J lost 5 bases, and 9 bases lay in between. This CDR3 reads CASSYLRGTGELFF. CDR3 in DNA: TGTGCCAGCAGTTACCTACGGGGGACCGGGGAGCTGTTTTTT.

The table lists this clone with a count of one. This chain connects TRBV4-2 to TRBJ2-1; D is perhaps TRBD2 (6 bases). The ends were cut back, 1 base at V and 4 bases at J, with 11 bases in the middle. CDR3 length: 15 residues. Germline V gives CDR1 LGHNA, CDR2 YNFKEQ. CDR3 sequence (DNA): TGTGCCAGCAGCCAAGTTCTTAGCGGTTACAATGAGCAGTTCTTC. It encodes CASSQVLSGYNEQFF.

The chain is built from TRBV11-2 and TRBJ2-6; TRBD1 is a possible D gene (5 bases). V dropped 0 bases and J dropped 0 bases, with 15 bases sitting between them. CDR1 SGHAT and CDR2 FQNNGV come from the germline V gene. CDR3 length equals 19 residues. CDR3 loop: CASSLEAGRQGSGANVLTF. The CDR3 DNA reads TGTGCCAGCAGCTTAGAAGCAGGACGGCAGGGCTCTGGGGCCAACGTCCTGACTTTC. Supplemented by reference TRBV11-2 and TRBJ2-6, the full variable domain reads EAGVAQSPRYKIIEKRQSVAFWCNPISGHATLYWYQQILGQGPKLLIQFQNNGVVDDSQLPKDRFSAERLKGVDSTLKIQPAKLEDSAVYLCASSLEAGRQGSGANVLTFGAGSRLTVL.

The gene calls are TRBV28 and TRBJ2-1; maybe TRBD1 (5 bases). Germline loops: CDR1 MDHEN, CDR2 SYDVKM. Trimming took off 5 bases at V and 6 bases at J, with 23 bases between the two ends. The length of the CDR3 is 17 residues. The CDR3 DNA sequence: TGTGCCAGCAGTGTCACCCTTGGGGCGGACACTACCAATGAGCAGTTCTTC. Its protein is CASSVTLGADTTNEQFF.

The chain is built from TRBV28 and TRBJ1-3; tentatively, D is TRBD1 (6 bases). Per germline, CDR1 MDHEN and CDR2 SYDVKM. CDR3 size: 15 residues. V was trimmed by 3 bases and J by 3 bases, leaving 12 bases between them. CDR3 DNA: TGTGCCAGCAGTTTGGGGGGGGCTGGTGGAAACACCATATATTTT. Residues: CASSLGGAGGNTIYF.

The chain recombines TRBV6-9 with TRBJ2-5, with 8 bases fitting TRBD1. This CDR3 has 16 amino acids. The germline gives CDR1 MNHGY, CDR2 SVAAGI. V lost 7 bases, J lost 4 bases, and 14 bases stayed unmatched. CDR3 sequence reads: CASMTRGRGGLETQYF. The CDR3 DNA reads as TGTGCCAGCATGACCAGGGGGCGAGGAGGCTTAGAGACCCAGTACTTC.